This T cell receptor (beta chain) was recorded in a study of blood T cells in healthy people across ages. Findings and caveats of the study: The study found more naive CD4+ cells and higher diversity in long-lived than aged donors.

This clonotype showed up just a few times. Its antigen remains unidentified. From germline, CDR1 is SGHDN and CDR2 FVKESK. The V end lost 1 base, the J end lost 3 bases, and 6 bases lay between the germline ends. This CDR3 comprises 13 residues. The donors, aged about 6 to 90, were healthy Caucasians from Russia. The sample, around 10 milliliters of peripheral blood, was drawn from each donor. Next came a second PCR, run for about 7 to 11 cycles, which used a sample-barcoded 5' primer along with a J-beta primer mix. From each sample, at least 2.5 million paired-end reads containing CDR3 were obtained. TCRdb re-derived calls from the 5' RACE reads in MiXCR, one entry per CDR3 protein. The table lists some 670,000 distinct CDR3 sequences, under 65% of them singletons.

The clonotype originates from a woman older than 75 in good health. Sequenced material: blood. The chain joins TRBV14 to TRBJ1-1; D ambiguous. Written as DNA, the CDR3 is TGTGCCAGCAGCCAAGTACAGTACACTGAAGCTTTCTTT. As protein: CASSQVQYTEAFF.